The 27 T cell receptor beta chains below were found in one sample sequenced in a study of T cell repertoires in cytomegalovirus infection. A single record per CDR3 protein comes from TCRdb applying MiXCR to the reads. Here the sample spans around 530,000 distinct CDR3 sequences, approximately 16% being singletons. The sequencing input was CD8+ T cells from PBMCs. Receptor source: a human donor in good health (CMV status not recorded). Some clones in this sample may be carry-over from other donors' samples.

This clonotype has just a few counts. This rearrangement joins TRBV2 to TRBJ2-1, with 12 bases that match TRBD2. Germline V gene lookup returns CDR1 SNHLY and CDR2 FYNNEI. V lost 3 bases to trimming and J lost 9 bases; unmatched junction nucleotides: 9. This CDR3 contains 16 residues. The CDR3 DNA reads TGTGCCAGCAGTGACCGGCTAGCGGGGGGGCGAGGTGAGCAGTTCTTC. Protein: CASSDRLAGGRGEQFF.

This clonotype showed up many times. The chain is built from TRBV7-2 and TRBJ1-5; the D gene is possibly TRBD1 (5 bases). CDR3 length equals 17 residues. Per the germline V gene, CDR1 is SGHTA and CDR2 is FQGNSA. V lost 4 bases to trimming and J lost 2 bases, with 18 bases between them. This chain's CDR3 is CASSSGEVARGNQPQHF. The DNA of the CDR3 is TGTGCCAGCAGCTCGGGGGAGGTAGCACGAGGCAATCAGCCCCAGCATTTT.

The rearrangement joins TRBV11-1 to TRBJ2-2; 10 bases match TRBD2. After removal of 3 bases from V and 3 bases from J, the junction contained 7 bases not matched to a gene. Germline CDR1 SGHAT, CDR2 FQDESV (reference sequence). CDR3 length equals 17 residues. The CDR3 DNA follows: TGTGCCAGCAGCTTCCTCGCTAGCGGGAGCCACACCGGGGAGCTGTTTTTT. Encoded protein: CASSFLASGSHTGELFF.

This clonotype appeared once. A much larger clone is a single base away; this may be a read error. Because the CDR3 is missing its conserved closing phenylalanine or tryptophan, this is likely a read error. This chain connects TRBV27 to TRBJ2-7; D is tentatively TRBD1 or TRBD2 (5 bases each). Trimming shortened V by 6 bases and J by 1 base, and 10 bases separated the two germline ends. Germline CDR1 MNHEY, CDR2 SMNVEV (reference sequence). This CDR3 has 13 amino acids. CDR3 nucleotide sequence: TGTGCCAGCAGATTAGGGACGTCCTACGAGCAGTACTTA. This translates into CASRLGTSYEQYL.

Comment on this clonotype: Since a much larger clone is just one base distant, this may be a read error. This chain links TRBV11-2 with TRBJ1-2; tentatively, D is TRBD1 (6 bases). CDR1 and CDR2 from the germline V gene are SGHAT and FQNNGV. The CDR3 contains 16 residues. Deletions cut 5 bases from V and 2 bases from J, with 18 bases between. CDR3 sequence reads: CASSGDGGGMNYGYTF. Here the CDR3 DNA reads TGTGCCAGCAGCGGAGACGGGGGCGGGATGAACTATGGCTACACCTTC. The entire variable domain, with the rest obtained from reference TRBV11-2 and TRBJ1-2, is as follows: EAGVAQSPRYKIIEKRQSVAFWCNPISGHATLYWYQQILGQGPKLLIQFQNNGVVDDSQLPKDRFSAERLKGVDSTLKIQPAKLEDSAVYLCASSGDGGGMNYGYTFGSGTRLTVV.

The chain joins TRBV28 to TRBJ2-4, with unresolved D. In germline, CDR1 is MDHEN, CDR2 SYDVKM. V was clipped by 0 bases and J by 0 bases, with 9 bases between them. The CDR3 covers 16 residues. The CDR3 nucleotides read TGTGCCAGCAGTTTATGGGGAACGTTAGCCAAAAACATTCAGTACTTC. Residues: CASSLWGTLAKNIQYF. Together with reference TRBV28 and TRBJ2-4, the CDR3 gives the full variable domain: DVKVTQSSRYLVKRTGEKVFLECVQDMDHENMFWYRQDPGLGLRLIYFSYDVKMKEKGDIPEGYSVSREKKERFSLILESASTNQTSMYLCASSLWGTLAKNIQYFGAGTRLSVL.

About this clonotype: The junction departs from the called germline gene at one end, perhaps through a read error. The chain links TRBV30 to TRBJ2-1; D remains unclear. The CDR3 consists of 14 residues. Germline V gene sequence: CDR1 GTSNPN, CDR2 SVGIG (reference sequence). CDR3 DNA: TGTGCCTGGAGTGTGAGGAGCCGATCTCAAGAGCAGTGCTTC. It specifies CAWSVRSRSQEQCF.

V usage is TRBV5-1 and J usage is TRBJ2-5, with a weak D call TRBD2 (6 bases). The CDR3 runs to 17 residues. Germline V lookup: CDR1 SGHRS, CDR2 YFSETQ. Trimming pared 4 bases from V and 4 bases from J, leaving 23 bases between. The CDR3 DNA sequence: TGCGCCAGCAGCCTATCTACGCCAGTGCAGGGAGGAGAGACCCAGTACTTC. This translates into CASSLSTPVQGGETQYF.

The rearrangement joins TRBV3-1 to TRBJ2-1; 13 bases align to TRBD2. V shed 2 bases, J shed 4 bases, and the junction held 5 bases outside the gene matches. Looked up from germline, CDR1 is LGHDT and CDR2 is YNNKEL (reference sequence). The CDR3 has 17 amino acids. As DNA, the CDR3 is TGTGCCAGCAGCCAATCACTAGCGGGAGGGCCTTACAATGAGCAGTTCTTC. Translation: CASSQSLAGGPYNEQFF.

J is TRBJ2-2 and V is TRBV7-9, with no clear D. Looked up from germline, CDR1 is SEHNR and CDR2 is FQNEAQ (reference sequence). Trimming removed 5 bases from V and 7 bases from J, with 11 bases in between. The CDR3 length is 13 residues. CDR3 residues: CASSGIWGGELFF. In DNA form, the CDR3 reads TGTGCCAGCAGCGGGATCTGGGGCGGGGAGCTGTTTTTT.

This CDR3 is CASRSGTADRSYNEQFF. CDR3 DNA: TGTGCCAGTAGATCGGGGACTGCAGACCGCTCCTACAATGAGCAGTTCTTC. The rearrangement links TRBV19 to TRBJ2-1; tentative D call: TRBD2 (6 bases). Germline V CDR1 and CDR2: LNHDA, SQIVND (reference sequence). The CDR3 contains 17 residues. V gave up 6 bases and J gave up 0 bases, with 18 bases separating them.

This chain uses TRBV9 with TRBJ1-4; D perhaps matches TRBD1 (5 bases). Between the trimmed V and J ends, which lost 4 bases and 8 bases, there was a span of 15 bases. CDR1 and CDR2 (germline): SGDLS, YYNGEE. The length of the CDR3 is 14 residues. The CDR3 is CASSPASKGEKLFF. In DNA form, the CDR3 reads TGTGCCAGCAGCCCGGCCTCAAAGGGGGAAAAACTGTTTTTT.

The sample holds a few counts of this clonotype. The rearrangement joins TRBV20-1 to TRBJ1-4; maybe TRBD1 (6 bases). The CDR3 extends over 15 amino acids. The V gene lost 1 base and the J gene lost 3 bases, with 12 bases spanning the gap. The V gene's germline CDR1 is DFQATT and CDR2 SNEGSKA (reference sequence). The DNA of the CDR3 is TGCAGTGCTAGAGGACACAGGGTTTCTAATGAAAAACTGTTTTTT. Translation gives CSARGHRVSNEKLFF.

The rearrangement uses TRBV6-5 and TRBJ1-6; 7 nucleotides agree with TRBD1. V lost 6 bases, J lost 8 bases, and 7 bases stayed unmatched. The CDR3 length is 14 residues. Germline V CDR1 and CDR2: MNHEY, SVGAGI. The CDR3 protein is CASRRDSGYSPLHF. In nucleotides, the CDR3 is TGTGCCAGCAGAAGGGACAGTGGGTATTCACCCCTCCACTTT.

The rearrangement joins TRBV6-6 to TRBJ2-5; 10 bases are shared with TRBD2. From germline, CDR1 is MNHNY and CDR2 SVGAGI (reference sequence). This CDR3 has 13 amino acids. V lost 7 bases and J lost 4; bases outside the gene matches: 3. The CDR3 is CASTWTSGETQYF. CDR3 in DNA: TGTGCCAGCACCTGGACTAGCGGAGAGACCCAGTACTTC.

The chain recombines TRBV2 with TRBJ1-6; TRBD1 matches 10 bases. Germline V lookup: CDR1 SNHLY, CDR2 FYNNEI. The CDR3 has 18 residues. V lost 3 bases and J lost 8; bases outside the gene matches: 13. CDR3 amino acids: CASSDSGTGDFVDSPLHF. The CDR3 nucleotides read TGTGCCAGCAGTGACTCCGGGACAGGGGATTTTGTCGATTCACCCCTCCACTTT. Full variable domain (outside the CDR3, taken from reference TRBV2 and TRBJ1-6): EPEVTQTPSHQVTQMGQEVILRCVPISNHLYFYWYRQILGQKVEFLVSFYNNEISEKSEIFDDQFSVERPDGSNFTLKIRSTKLEDSAMYFCASSDSGTGDFVDSPLHFGNGTRLTVT.

This clonotype was detected ten times or more. The chain is built from TRBV15 and TRBJ2-3; tentatively, D is TRBD1 (5 bases). Trimming shortened V by 1 base and J by 8 bases, and 16 bases separated the two germline ends. From germline, CDR1 is LNHNV and CDR2 YYDKDF (reference sequence). The CDR3 is made up of 15 amino acids. The CDR3 sequence is CATSRASTDFGTQYF. The CDR3 region has the DNA TGTGCCACCAGCAGAGCCTCGACAGATTTCGGTACGCAGTATTTT.

This clonotype was seen only a few times. The genes are TRBV30 and TRBJ2-1; TRBD2 aligns across 10 bases. The junction had 6 bases not matched to a gene; V was cut back by 0 bases and J by 7 bases. Per the germline V gene, CDR1 is GTSNPN and CDR2 is SVGIG (reference sequence). CDR3 length: 15 amino acids. The DNA of the CDR3 is TGTGCCTGGAGTGTAGAAGCGGGAGGGAAGAATGAGCAGTTCTTC. Amino acids: CAWSVEAGGKNEQFF.

This clonotype was recorded at least ten times. J is TRBJ2-1 and V is TRBV5-6; TRBD1 is a possible D gene (6 bases). In germline, CDR1 is SGHDT, CDR2 YYEEEE. Trimming left V 4 bases short and J 9 bases short, with 17 bases between. This CDR3 is built from 14 residues. The CDR3, as DNA: TGTGCCAGCAGCCATCCACAGGGTTCCACTGAGCAGTTCTTC. As protein: CASSHPQGSTEQFF.

V is TRBV6-5 and J is TRBJ1-1; TRBD1 aligns across 8 bases. In germline, CDR1 is MNHEY, CDR2 SVGAGI. The junction had 10 bases not matched to a gene; V was cut back by 9 bases and J by 4 bases. The CDR3 loop spans 14 amino acids. CDR3: CASGTITGGTEAFF. In nucleotides, the CDR3 is TGTGCCAGTGGGACTATAACAGGGGGCACTGAAGCTTTCTTT.

There are many counts of this clonotype. This chain connects TRBV6-1 to TRBJ1-2, with a tentative D call TRBD1 (6 bases). This CDR3 has 14 residues. Germline CDR1 and CDR2: MNHNS and SASEGT. Trimming shortened V by 8 bases and J by 4 bases, and 17 bases separated the two germline ends. The CDR3 region has the DNA TGTGCCAGCTCCCAGAACGGGGGGCTCTATGGCTACACCTTC. It encodes CASSQNGGLYGYTF.

This clonotype has at least ten counts. The chain joins TRBV4-1 to TRBJ2-1; D is possibly TRBD2 (6 bases). The CDR3 contains 15 residues. V was trimmed by 3 bases and J by 3 bases, leaving 12 bases between them. Per the germline V gene, CDR1 is MGHRA and CDR2 is YSYEKL. The DNA for the CDR3 is TGCGCCAGCAGCCAGGGTGGGGGGTTCTACAATGAGCAGTTCTTC. Translated, it gives CASSQGGGFYNEQFF.

This clonotype has a count of ten or more. V usage is TRBV7-8 and J usage is TRBJ2-7; 9 nucleotides line up with TRBD1. Germline values: CDR1 SGHVS, CDR2 FQNEAQ. Trimming at V came to 5 bases and at J to 6 bases, leaving 8 bases not matched to a gene. The length of the CDR3 is 14 residues. The chain's CDR3 is CASSPRTGVSEQYF. DNA of the CDR3: TGTGCCAGCAGCCCTAGGACAGGGGTCAGCGAGCAGTACTTC.

Many counts were recorded for this clonotype. The chain recombines TRBV7-8 with TRBJ1-1; D gene ambiguous. CDR3 length: 12 residues. Germline CDR1 and CDR2: SGHVS and FQNEAQ. V lost 1 base and J lost 6, with 6 bases in between. This CDR3 reads CASSLDYAEAFF. In DNA form, the CDR3 reads TGTGCCAGCAGCTTAGACTACGCTGAAGCTTTCTTT.

In this sample, this clonotype turned up a few times. The chain is built from TRBV5-1 and TRBJ2-1; TRBD2 matches at 8 bases. V shed 4 bases and J 6 bases; nucleotides not matched to a gene: 12. Looked up from germline, CDR1 is SGHRS and CDR2 is YFSETQ. CDR3 length: 16 residues. The CDR3 sequence: CASSLDSLAESNEQFF. The DNA of the CDR3 is TGCGCCAGCAGCCTGGATTCACTAGCGGAGAGCAATGAGCAGTTCTTC.

The gene calls are TRBV15 and TRBJ1-3; no definite D call. The V end lost 4 bases, the J end lost 3 bases, and 7 bases lay between the germline ends. This CDR3 comprises 13 residues. The germline V gene has CDR1 LNHNV and CDR2 YYDKDF (reference sequence). CDR3 nucleotides: TGTGCCACCAGCACGGGAAATGGAAACACCATATATTTT. It encodes CATSTGNGNTIYF. The variable domain in full, with the rest retrieved from reference TRBV15 and TRBJ1-3, is DAMVIQNPRYQVTQFGKPVTLSCSQTLNHNVMYWYQQKSSQAPKLLFHYYDKDFNNEADTPDNFQSRRPNTSFCFLDIRSPGLGDTAMYLCATSTGNGNTIYFGEGSWLTVV.

This clonotype was recorded many times. J is TRBJ2-1 and V is TRBV6-5; TRBD2 might be the D (6 bases). CDR1 and CDR2 (germline): MNHEY, SVGAGI. This CDR3 region has 13 residues. Deletions cut 6 bases from V and 3 bases from J, with 9 bases between. The CDR3 loop is CASSGTGYNEQFF. CDR3 DNA sequence: TGTGCCAGCAGCGGGACTGGCTACAATGAGCAGTTCTTC.